The 13 T cell receptor beta chains in this list originate from one sample, sequenced in a study of blood T cell repertoires in COVID-19. Assay used: immunoSEQ multiplex PCR; TCRdb lists only in-frame clones, some missing. The sample holds about 89,000 clones; about 91% are singletons and the top ten take around 0.44%. The sample consisted of peripheral blood. The receptor set was obtained from a man in his sixties with acute or convalescent COVID-19.

The chain recombines TRBV6-4 with TRBJ2-3, with TRBD2 identical over 13 bases. The CDR3 covers 15 residues. Germline loops: CDR1 MRHNA, CDR2 SNTAGT. Trimming at V came to 4 bases and at J to 6 bases, leaving 4 bases not matched to a gene. For the CDR3, the DNA is TGTGCCAGCAGTGTACTAGCGGGGGGGCCGGATACGCAGTATTTT. Amino acid sequence: CASSVLAGGPDTQYF.

This clone was picked up one time. CDR3 coding DNA: TGTGCCAGCTACAGGGGATCCTACAATGAGCAGTTCTTC. Translated, it gives CASYRGSYNEQFF. J is TRBJ2-1 and V is TRBV18, with TRBD1 identical over 7 bases. V shed 7 bases, J shed 1 base, and the junction held 1 base outside the gene matches. Germline V gives CDR1 KGHSH, CDR2 LQKENI. This CDR3 is 13 amino acids long.

This chain links TRBV10-2 with TRBJ1-5; D gene uncertain. Germline V lookup: CDR1 WSHSY, CDR2 SAAADI. This CDR3 comprises 14 residues. The germline V and J ends were trimmed by 2 bases and 4 bases, with 9 bases remaining between them. The DNA for the CDR3 is TGCGCCAGCAGTGAGATGAGACTTAATCAGCCCCAGCATTTT. Translating it yields CASSEMRLNQPQHF.

The CDR3 bases are TGTGCCAGCTCACCACTTGAGACACCGGGACTCTACACCTACGAGCAGTACTTC. It specifies CASSPLETPGLYTYEQYF. This rearrangement joins TRBV18 to TRBJ2-7; perhaps TRBD2 as D (6 bases). The length of the CDR3 is 18 residues. Deletions cut 1 base from V and 2 bases from J, with 21 bases between. Germline-derived CDR1 and CDR2 are KGHSH and LQKENI.

The CDR3 sequence: CASSYKGQGFHQPQHF. The CDR3 nucleotides are TGTGCCAGCAGCTACAAGGGACAGGGGTTCCATCAGCCCCAGCATTTT. The chain is built from TRBV5-8 and TRBJ1-5, with 10 bases lining up with TRBD1. This CDR3 has 16 amino acids. The trim removed 3 bases at V and 5 bases at J, leaving 8 bases unmatched. CDR1 and CDR2 from the germline V gene are SGHTS and YDEGEE.

The V call is TRBV6-4, the J call TRBJ1-2; no reliable D call. CDR1 is MRHNA and CDR2 is SNTAGT in the germline V gene. Trimming took 3 bases from V and 8 from J, leaving 16 bases between them. This CDR3 spans 14 amino acids. The CDR3 protein is CASSEVADAGGYTF. The CDR3 bases are TGTGCCAGCAGTGAGGTGGCCGACGCGGGAGGCTACACCTTC.

This chain links TRBV14 with TRBJ2-7; maybe TRBD2 (7 bases). The V and J ends lost 1 base and 6 bases respectively, with 13 bases between them. Germline V CDR1 and CDR2: SGHDN, FVKESK. The CDR3 extends over 14 amino acids. Here the CDR3 DNA reads TGTGCCAGCAGCCAAGTTGCGGGGGCGGTCGAGCAGTACTTC. This gives the protein CASSQVAGAVEQYF.

The V call is TRBV6-1, the J call TRBJ1-1; the match to TRBD1 covers 7 bases. The CDR3 length is 14 residues. The germline V gene encodes CDR1 MNHNS and CDR2 SASEGT. With V trimmed by 0 bases and J by 11 bases, 9 bases remained unmatched. CDR3 loop: CASSEATGSKKAFF. CDR3 in DNA: TGTGCCAGCAGTGAAGCGACAGGGAGTAAGAAGGCTTTCTTT.

The chain couples TRBV5-1 to TRBJ2-3; 8 bases are a match to TRBD1. CDR1 and CDR2 from the germline V gene are SGHRS and YFSETQ. This CDR3 region has 15 residues. Trimming cost V 0 bases and J 4 bases; bases outside gene matches: 4. Here the CDR3 DNA reads TGCGCCAGCAGCTTGGTTCAGGGGGCCGCAGATACGCAGTATTTT. Protein: CASSLVQGAADTQYF.

The chain links TRBV24-1 to TRBJ2-7, with D perhaps TRBD1 (5 bases). Germline CDR1 KGHDR, CDR2 SFDVKD. The CDR3 length is 15 residues. Trimming shortened V by 2 bases and J by 2 bases, and 12 bases separated the two germline ends. The CDR3 here is CATSDSITTAYEQYF. DNA of the CDR3: TGTGCCACCAGTGATTCGATCACGACAGCCTACGAGCAGTACTTC.

The chain carries TRBV24-1 and TRBJ2-1, with D perhaps TRBD2 (7 bases). Per germline, CDR1 KGHDR and CDR2 SFDVKD. V gave up 1 base and J gave up 7 bases, with 16 bases separating them. CDR3 length: 16 amino acids. The CDR3 spells CATSDFRGGQLNEQFF. As DNA, the CDR3 is TGTGCCACCAGTGATTTTAGGGGGGGGCAGCTTAATGAGCAGTTCTTC.

The rearrangement links TRBV28 to TRBJ1-1; maybe TRBD1 (6 bases). CDR3 size: 15 residues. The germline V gene encodes CDR1 MDHEN and CDR2 SYDVKM. V was shortened by 7 bases and J by 0 bases, with 15 bases between the two germline ends. The CDR3 nucleotides read TGTGCCAGCATCAGTCCGGGACACTTGAACACTGAAGCTTTCTTT. The encoded protein is CASISPGHLNTEAFF.

V gene TRBV29-1 combines with J gene TRBJ2-7; the match to TRBD1 covers 8 bases. The CDR3 has 14 residues. CDR1 and CDR2 (germline): SQVTM, ANQGSEA. Trimming removed 4 bases from V and 3 bases from J; junction bases left unmatched: 8. CDR3 nucleotide sequence: TGCAGCGTTGTGGTAAAGACAGGGGACTACGAGCAGTACTTC. Its translation is CSVVVKTGDYEQYF.